These 28 T cell receptor beta chains came from one sample sequenced in a study of radiotherapy plus CTLA-4 blockade in lung cancer (dated by TCRdb to 2016 to 2019). The method behind the library was the immunoSEQ multiplex PCR assay. This is the immuneACCESS table as TCRdb keeps it, with only in-frame sequences that have V and J called. A part of the clones is gone; compared with another copy, unresolved V genes explain less than half, and the rest is unexplained. The sample records 90,000 or so clones, roughly four fifths of which are singletons. The top ten clonotypes cover 0.75% to 0.85% of the sample. This sample comprised peripheral blood, obtained from a patient treated with radiotherapy plus ipilimumab. The receptors stem from a human donor with non-small cell lung cancer who had stable disease on radiotherapy plus ipilimumab.

This clone has a single count. This chain joins TRBV4-2 and TRBJ2-6; no clear D. Germline loops: CDR1 LGHNA, CDR2 YNFKEQ. The CDR3 extends over 16 amino acids. The V end lost 0 bases, the J end lost 0 bases, and 6 bases lay between the germline ends. The DNA for the CDR3 is TGTGCCAGCAGCCAAGATAACGGCTCTGGGGCCAACGTCCTGACTTTC. Its protein product is CASSQDNGSGANVLTF.

This sequence joins TRBV5-8 and TRBJ1-2, with no clear D. The CDR3 runs 11 residues. Germline V gives CDR1 SGHTS, CDR2 YDEGEE. V was pared by 2 bases and J by 8 bases, with 7 bases between. DNA for the CDR3: TGTGCCAGCAGCTTTTCTTGGGGCTACACCTTC. Protein: CASSFSWGYTF.

This clone was observed a single time. The chain recombines TRBV20-1 with TRBJ1-1; the D is unclear. V was trimmed by 3 bases and J by 5 bases, leaving 7 bases between them. Per germline, CDR1 DFQATT and CDR2 SNEGSKA (reference sequence). The CDR3 is 11 amino acids. The CDR3 loop is CSARIRTEAFF. Here the CDR3 DNA reads TGCAGTGCTAGGATTCGGACTGAAGCTTTCTTT.

The rearrangement links TRBV19 to TRBJ2-2; TRBD2 might be the D (5 bases). Germline V gene lookup returns CDR1 LNHDA and CDR2 SQIVND (reference sequence). Trimming left V 2 bases short and J 6 bases short, with 16 bases between. This CDR3 comprises 16 residues. CDR3 sequence reads: CASSILRGGSAGELFF. In DNA, the CDR3 is TGTGCCAGTAGTATACTCCGGGGTGGCAGCGCCGGGGAGCTGTTTTTT.

V gene TRBV27 combines with J gene TRBJ1-4; D is perhaps TRBD1 (5 bases). Germline V lookup: CDR1 MNHEY, CDR2 SMNVEV (reference sequence). This CDR3 spans 16 amino acids. V lost 0 bases to trimming and J lost 4 bases, with 12 bases between them. The CDR3 sequence is CASSLSPGGSNEKLFF. The CDR3 DNA reads as TGTGCCAGCAGTTTATCCCCGGGGGGTAGTAATGAAAAACTGTTTTTT.

This clone appeared once. This chain joins TRBV25-1 and TRBJ2-1; D is undetermined. The CDR3 consists of 14 residues. Trimming left V 0 bases short and J 5 bases short, with 8 bases between. The germline CDR1 and CDR2 sequences are MGHDK and SYGVNS. The CDR3 DNA follows: TGTGCCAGCAGTGAATATCTACCCCACAATGAGCAGTTCTTC. This gives the protein CASSEYLPHNEQFF.

This clone was counted a single time. The rearrangement links TRBV27 to TRBJ1-5; a weak D match, TRBD1 (6 bases). CDR1 MNHEY and CDR2 SMNVEV come from the germline V gene (reference sequence). The CDR3 extends over 14 amino acids. The V end was cut by 8 bases, the J end by 5 bases, with 16 bases between. The CDR3 loop reads CASRRPGDHQPQHF. The CDR3 bases are TGTGCCAGCCGACGCCCAGGGGATCATCAGCCCCAGCATTTT.

Here the CDR3 DNA reads TGTGCCAGCAGCTTGTCCTCCGACTATGGCTACACCTTC. As protein: CASSLSSDYGYTF. This chain joins TRBV7-9 and TRBJ1-2; D gene uncertain. The germline gives CDR1 SEHNR, CDR2 FQNEAQ (reference sequence). Deletions cut 3 bases from V and 3 bases from J, with 8 bases between. The CDR3 has 13 amino acids.

The chain combines TRBV5-4 with TRBJ2-5; perhaps TRBD1 as D (6 bases). The CDR3 has 15 residues. Germline lookup yields CDR1 SGHNT and CDR2 YYREEE (reference sequence). Trimming took off 4 bases at V and 2 bases at J, with 15 bases between the two ends. The CDR3 here is CASSASGTTQETQYF. The CDR3 nucleotides read TGTGCCAGCAGCGCCTCCGGGACAACACAAGAGACCCAGTACTTC.

This chain connects TRBV28 to TRBJ1-1; D not certain. This CDR3 contains 15 residues. V lost 0 bases, J lost 0 bases, and 8 bases lay in between. Germline CDR1 reads MDHEN; CDR2 reads SYDVKM. The CDR3 protein is CASSLWRRVNTEAFF. The DNA of the CDR3 is TGTGCCAGCAGTTTATGGAGGCGGGTGAACACTGAAGCTTTCTTT.

The chain employs TRBV5-5 and TRBJ1-1; D call uncertain. Per the germline V gene, CDR1 is SGHKS and CDR2 is YYEKEE (reference sequence). This CDR3 has 16 amino acids. The V and J ends lost 4 bases and 0 bases respectively, with 16 bases between them. The CDR3 DNA sequence: TGTGCCAGCAGCCTGGGATTGGCTGCCATGAACACTGAAGCTTTCTTT. It codes for CASSLGLAAMNTEAFF.

A note on this clone: Germline is not matched at one junction end, which may reflect a read error. This sequence joins TRBV5-1 and TRBJ2-7; D perhaps matches TRBD2 (6 bases). The CDR3 runs 15 residues. Germline lookup yields CDR1 SGHRS and CDR2 YFSETQ. CDR3 sequence reads: CASSHRDGGSSEQYF. CDR3 in DNA: TGCGCCAGCAGTCACCGGGACGGGGGATCCTCCGAGCAGTACTTC.

A single count supports this clone. The chain uses TRBV9 and TRBJ1-2; 8 bases are shared with TRBD1. This CDR3 has 14 amino acids. Germline CDR1 reads SGDLS; CDR2 reads YYNGEE. V was pared by 2 bases and J by 8 bases, with 8 bases of the junction left unmatched. This CDR3 reads CASSVTGDSRGYTF. The CDR3, as DNA: TGTGCCAGCAGCGTGACAGGGGACTCTAGGGGCTACACCTTC.

This sequence joins TRBV7-2 and TRBJ2-1; unclear D gene. Germline V CDR1 and CDR2: SGHTA, FQGNSA. Trimming shortened V by 1 base and J by 0 bases, and 10 bases separated the two germline ends. The CDR3 has 16 amino acids. Here the CDR3 reads CASSLDFEVSYNEQFF. In DNA, the CDR3 is TGTGCCAGCAGCTTAGATTTTGAGGTCTCCTACAATGAGCAGTTCTTC.

This clone has a handful of counts. The chain carries TRBV6-4 and TRBJ2-7; TRBD2 agrees at 8 bases. CDR1 is MRHNA and CDR2 is SNTAGT in the germline V gene. The V segment lost 3 bases and the J segment 2 bases; nucleotides outside the gene matches: 6. The CDR3 has 15 residues. DNA of the CDR3: TGTGCCAGCAGTGATATAGCGGGGCACCCCTACGAGCAGTACTTC. It specifies CASSDIAGHPYEQYF.

The chain uses TRBV6-5 and TRBJ1-6; D perhaps matches TRBD1 (5 bases). Trimming stripped 6 bases from V and 2 bases from J, with 11 bases between. Germline V gene lookup returns CDR1 MNHEY and CDR2 SVGAGI. The CDR3 sequence is 15 residues long. This chain's CDR3 is CASSPARAYNSPLHF. In DNA form, the CDR3 reads TGTGCCAGCAGCCCCGCCAGGGCCTATAATTCACCCCTCCACTTT.

This clone is a singleton in its sample. The chain joins TRBV27 to TRBJ2-7; TRBD2 is a possible D gene (6 bases). The CDR3 is made up of 16 amino acids. CDR1 MNHEY and CDR2 SMNVEV come from the germline V gene (reference sequence). With 10 bases removed from V and 4 bases from J, the gap between germline ends came to 26 bases. The CDR3 sequence is CAILRGKERNLYEQYF. The CDR3 bases are TGTGCCATCCTCCGGGGGAAGGAGCGGAATCTATACGAGCAGTACTTC.

The rearrangement uses TRBV4-2 and TRBJ2-5; no clear D gene. Per the germline V gene, CDR1 is LGHNA and CDR2 is YNFKEQ. The CDR3 is 15 residues long. Trimming removed 4 bases from V and 3 bases from J, with 15 bases in between. The CDR3, as DNA: TGTGCCAGCAGCCCACGAGGAGCTGTGAAAGAGACCCAGTACTTC. The encoded protein is CASSPRGAVKETQYF.

The chain links TRBV2 to TRBJ2-7, with a tentative D call TRBD1 (5 bases). V was pared by 3 bases and J by 1 base, with 13 bases between. The CDR3 runs 15 residues. Germline assignment: CDR1 SNHLY and CDR2 FYNNEI. CDR3 sequence reads: CASSEGPTGSYEQYF. CDR3 bases: TGTGCCAGCAGTGAGGGCCCCACAGGATCCTACGAGCAGTACTTC.

This clone was recorded only once. J is TRBJ1-2 and V is TRBV6-1; D gene ambiguous. Germline loops: CDR1 MNHNS, CDR2 SASEGT. V was pared by 5 bases and J by 4 bases, with 14 bases between. The length of the CDR3 is 14 residues. For the CDR3, the DNA is TGTGCCAGCAGTAAAAGTGCGAGGAGCTATGGCTACACCTTC. It is translated as CASSKSARSYGYTF.

The chain combines TRBV18 with TRBJ2-5; D not resolved. CDR1 is KGHSH and CDR2 is LQKENI in the germline V gene. The V and J ends lost 0 bases and 5 bases respectively, with 7 bases between them. CDR3 length: 13 amino acids. CDR3 residues: CASSPPRMETQYF. CDR3 in DNA: TGTGCCAGCTCACCACCCAGGATGGAGACCCAGTACTTC.

The rearrangement joins TRBV6-6 to TRBJ2-5; D uncertain. The V end was cut by 8 bases, the J end by 5 bases, with 15 bases between. Germline loops: CDR1 MNHNY, CDR2 SVGAGI (reference sequence). The CDR3 covers 13 residues. The CDR3 DNA is TGTGCCAGCCGCCCAGCCGCCGGGGAGACCCAGTACTTC. Protein sequence: CASRPAAGETQYF.

The chain couples TRBV7-9 to TRBJ2-2; 8 bases are a match to TRBD2. V shed 3 bases and J 6 bases; nucleotides not matched to a gene: 9. Looked up from germline, CDR1 is SEHNR and CDR2 is FQNEAQ (reference sequence). The length of the CDR3 is 16 residues. CDR3 residues: CASSFVPGLGAGELFF. The CDR3 coding sequence is TGTGCCAGCAGCTTTGTCCCGGGACTAGGGGCCGGGGAGCTGTTTTTT.

The chain joins TRBV28 to TRBJ2-1; TRBD2 might be the D (6 bases). The CDR3 runs 16 residues. CDR1 is MDHEN, CDR2 SYDVKM, per germline. V lost 5 bases and J 1 base, leaving 15 bases between the germline ends. The CDR3 DNA follows: TGTGCCAGCAGTCCTAGCGCGCAAGGGTCCTACAATGAGCAGTTCTTC. It codes for CASSPSAQGSYNEQFF.

This chain uses TRBV5-1 with TRBJ2-7; TRBD2 matches 14 bases. Trimming at V came to 2 bases and at J to 0 bases, leaving 4 bases not matched to a gene. Germline-derived CDR1 and CDR2 are SGHRS and YFSETQ. This CDR3 is 17 amino acids long. CDR3 nucleotides: TGCGCCAGCAGCTTCGGACTAGCGGGGGGTAGCTCCTACGAGCAGTACTTC. As protein: CASSFGLAGGSSYEQYF.

V gene TRBV27 combines with J gene TRBJ1-5, with D perhaps matching TRBD1 (6 bases). The CDR3 spans 14 residues. The V gene lost 6 bases and the J gene lost 3 bases, with 12 bases spanning the gap. Germline V lookup: CDR1 MNHEY, CDR2 SMNVEV (reference sequence). This CDR3 is CASRRNRDNQPQHF. In DNA, the CDR3 is TGTGCCAGCAGAAGGAACAGGGACAATCAGCCCCAGCATTTT.

In this sample, this clone turned up a few times. The chain recombines TRBV28 with TRBJ1-6; no reliable D call. Per germline, CDR1 MDHEN and CDR2 SYDVKM. Trimming left V 6 bases short and J 0 bases short, with 6 bases between. The CDR3 has 14 residues. For the CDR3, the DNA is TGTGCCAGCAGAGAGAGCTCCTATAATTCACCCCTCCACTTT. Translated: CASRESSYNSPLHF.

This clone is a singleton in its sample. This sequence joins TRBV5-6 and TRBJ2-2, with D perhaps matching TRBD1 (6 bases). V was shortened by 5 bases and J by 1 base, with 9 bases between the two germline ends. The CDR3 extends over 14 amino acids. CDR1 and CDR2 from the germline V gene are SGHDT and YYEEEE. CDR3 DNA sequence: TGTGCCAGCAGTAGGGGGAGGAACACCGGGGAGCTGTTTTTT. Its protein is CASSRGRNTGELFF.